This is a list of T cell receptor beta chains from one sample in a study of molecular identifiers for immune sequencing clone quantification. Each CDR3 protein gets one entry after TCRdb re-called the PCR reads with MiXCR. The sample gives approximately 630,000 distinct CDR3 sequences, about 25% of which show up once; approximately 0.75% is in the top ten. Sequenced sample: naive CD8+ T cells from blood, with Jurkat cell RNA spiked in. The receptor source for this set is a human donor in good health. Some libraries in this study had Jurkat cell RNA spiked in. Each CDR3 is given with its conserved first and last residue. The order of the fields is J gene, clone size, D gene, V gene, CDR3 DNA, CDR3 protein. A D gene is named only where the DNA matches it firmly. A row's size may be missing; if present it is once, few, many or a size class.

J gene: TRBJ2-1
clone size: many
D gene: .
V gene: TRBV30
CDR3 DNA: TGTGCCTGGAGTGTTTTAAGCAATGAGCAGTTCTTC
CDR3 protein: CAWSVLSNEQFF

J gene: TRBJ1-1
clone size: many
D gene: TRBD1
V gene: TRBV7-9
CDR3 DNA: TGTGCCAGCAGCACTTTACAGGGGGCAAACACTGAAGCTTTCTTT
CDR3 protein: CASSTLQGANTEAFF

J gene: TRBJ2-7
clone size: few
D gene: .
V gene: TRBV12-3/TRBV12-4
CDR3 DNA: TGTGCCAGCAGCGCCGGGGTCGGGGCCTCCTACGAGCAGTACTTC
CDR3 protein: CASSAGVGASYEQYF

J gene: TRBJ2-1
clone size: many
D gene: .
V gene: TRBV4-3
CDR3 DNA: TGCGCCAGCAGCCAAGACAGGGCTAAATACAATGAGCAGTTCTTC
CDR3 protein: CASSQDRAKYNEQFF

J gene: TRBJ1-3
clone size: few
D gene: TRBD1
V gene: TRBV6-1
CDR3 DNA: TGTGCCAGCATGATGACAGGGCATGGAAACACCATATATTTT
CDR3 protein: CASMMTGHGNTIYF

J gene: TRBJ1-1
clone size: many
D gene: .
V gene: TRBV12-3/TRBV12-4
CDR3 DNA: TGTGCCAGTTTGAGCGGCAACACTGAAGCTTTCTTT
CDR3 protein: CASLSGNTEAFF

J gene: TRBJ2-7
clone size: .
D gene: .
V gene: TRBV6-2/TRBV6-3
CDR3 DNA: TGTGCCAGCAGTTACCCGCCACGACAGCACTTC
CDR3 protein: CASSYPPRQHF

J gene: TRBJ1-4
clone size: .
D gene: .
V gene: TRBV12-3/TRBV12-4
CDR3 DNA: TGTGCCAGCAGTGTACAGTTGGAACGAGAAAAACTGTTTTTT
CDR3 protein: CASSVQLEREKLFF

J gene: TRBJ1-1
clone size: few
D gene: TRBD1
V gene: TRBV19
CDR3 DNA: TGTGCCAGTAGTGACAGGGGCTCCACTGAAGCTTTCTTT
CDR3 protein: CASSDRGSTEAFF

J gene: TRBJ2-3
clone size: many
D gene: TRBD2
V gene: TRBV29-1
CDR3 DNA: TGCAGCGTTGCTAGCGGGAGCACAGATACGCAGTATTTT
CDR3 protein: CSVASGSTDTQYF